This TCR beta chain was retrieved from a study of vaccination effects on CD4 cells after COVID-19. Whole-study context: Post-vaccine specimens arrived a median 72 days past the second dose. Overall study results and limits: After vaccination, spike-reactive clones in convalescents were mostly new vaccine-induced clones. The study had few convalescent patients and no early post-infection timepoints.

The protocol was immunoSEQ multiplex PCR, while the TCRdb copy is restricted to in-frame clones and leaves out a portion. Of 40,000 to 45,000 clones listed, over 60% are singletons. Culturing for 10 days preceded CD4+ T cell isolation. According to PCR results, the person was infected with SARS-CoV-2 between March and December 2020. Participants completed two doses of the BNT162b2 or mRNA-1273 vaccine. Half the medium was replaced with IL-2 medium on days 3 and 7. CDR1 is MNHEY and CDR2 is SVGAGI in the germline V gene. The length of the CDR3 is 14 residues. Unmatched junction bases numbered 1, after V lost 4 bases and J lost 2 bases. A single count supports this clone. Its specificity is not known.

The TCR was taken from a human donor who had a prior SARS-CoV-2 infection. The genes are TRBV6-5 and TRBJ2-2, with 7 bases identical to TRBD2. The sequencing used CD4+ T cells from PBMCs cultured without peptide, collected after COVID-19 vaccination. The CDR3 protein is CASSLAGNTGELFF. Here the CDR3 DNA reads TGTGCCAGCAGTTTAGCGGGCAACACCGGGGAGCTGTTTTTT.